This TCR beta chain was obtained from a study of post-analysis software for immune sequencing data. Findings and caveats of the study: There were five or six TRBV segments more frequent in patients than controls, and TRBV5-6, TRBV5-1 and TRBV20-1 were among them.

TCR beta cDNA libraries included unique molecular identifiers. T cells numbering roughly 1 to 10 million yielded 450,000 to 600,000 cDNA molecules. MiXCR was run by TCRdb on the PCR reads, yielding one entry per CDR3 protein. The repertoire includes 700,000 to 900,000 distinct CDR3 sequences, around 46% of them detected once, and approximately 5% sits in the top ten. The length of the CDR3 is 15 residues. The V gene's germline CDR1 is SGHRS and CDR2 YFSETQ. Trimming took off 4 bases at V and 5 bases at J, with 19 bases between the two ends. Points on this clonotype: What it recognizes is unknown.

The sequenced sample was blood. This rearrangement joins TRBV5-1 to TRBJ2-7, with D possibly being TRBD1 (6 bases). This TCR was recovered from a girl between 10 and 17 years old with multiple sclerosis. CDR3 DNA: TGCGCCAGCAGCCTACAGGGACCTCTTTACCACGAGCAGTACTTC. This translates into CASSLQGPLYHEQYF.